What follows are 8 T cell receptor beta chains derived from one specimen sequenced in a study of blood T cell repertoires in COVID-19. Profiling relied on immunoSEQ multiplex PCR, and the TCRdb table lists in-frame clones only, not all of them. The sample records 180,000 or so clones, roughly 79% being singletons. Material for sequencing was peripheral blood. All receptors derive from a woman aged 35 to 49 with COVID-19, enrolled during active disease.

The V call is TRBV19, the J call TRBJ2-3, with 10 positions matching TRBD1. CDR1 is LNHDA, CDR2 SQIVND, per germline (reference sequence). The CDR3 consists of 14 residues. With V trimmed by 5 bases and J by 6 bases, 5 bases remained unmatched. The chain's CDR3 is CASSDRGRFDTQYF. CDR3 DNA sequence: TGTGCCAGTAGTGACAGGGGGCGTTTTGATACGCAGTATTTT.

CDR3 nucleotide sequence: TGTGCCAGCAGCTTGTTCTCGGGGGATGAAGAGACCCAGTACTTC. It encodes CASSLFSGDEETQYF. This chain uses TRBV7-6 with TRBJ2-5; maybe TRBD2 (6 bases). CDR3 length equals 15 residues. The germline V gene has CDR1 SGHVS and CDR2 FNYEAQ. With 3 bases removed from V and 3 bases from J, the gap between germline ends came to 14 bases.

The CDR3 DNA follows: TGTGCCAGCAGTTTATGGACAGGGGGCGTCACCGGGGAGCTGTTTTTT. Translation gives CASSLWTGGVTGELFF. The chain uses TRBV28 and TRBJ2-2; 10 nucleotides align to TRBD1. CDR1 is MDHEN and CDR2 is SYDVKM in the germline V gene. V shed 0 bases and J 4 bases; nucleotides not matched to a gene: 2. This CDR3 has 16 amino acids.

This clone was counted only a few times. The chain carries TRBV6-5 and TRBJ2-7, with a possible D match to TRBD1 (7 bases). Trimming removed 8 bases from V and 7 bases from J, with 24 bases in between. Looked up from germline, CDR1 is MNHEY and CDR2 is SVGAGI. The CDR3 spans 15 residues. Written as DNA, the CDR3 is TGTGCCAGCCGCAGGGACAGAAGGGACTTTGGGGAGCAGTACTTC. Amino acid sequence: CASRRDRRDFGEQYF.

The rearrangement links TRBV30 to TRBJ2-7, with D hard to call. With 0 bases removed from V and 2 bases from J, the gap between germline ends came to 11 bases. The V gene's germline CDR1 is GTSNPN and CDR2 SVGIG (reference sequence). This CDR3 has 14 residues. The CDR3 sequence: CAWSVQSLTYEQYF. CDR3 sequence (DNA): TGTGCCTGGAGTGTACAGAGCTTAACCTACGAGCAGTACTTC.

The chain couples TRBV7-6 to TRBJ1-1, with no clear D. Germline V gene lookup returns CDR1 SGHVS and CDR2 FNYEAQ. V was cut by 5 bases and J by 5 bases, with 6 bases left in between. The CDR3 totals 11 residues. The CDR3 loop reads CASSLFTEAFF. The CDR3 DNA follows: TGTGCCAGCAGCCTATTTACTGAAGCTTTCTTT.

This chain connects TRBV19 to TRBJ2-1; TRBD2 agrees at 7 bases. Germline-derived CDR1 and CDR2 are LNHDA and SQIVND (reference sequence). The V gene end was trimmed by 3 bases and the J gene end by 8 bases; junction bases not matched to a gene: 7. The CDR3 has 14 residues. The CDR3 DNA sequence: TGTGCCAGTAGTATCAGCAGCGGGGCTTATGAGCAGTTCTTC. It is translated as CASSISSGAYEQFF.

This clone was detected only a few times. This chain uses TRBV9 with TRBJ2-5, with 9 bases that match TRBD2. V was pared by 0 bases and J by 6 bases, with 3 bases of the junction left unmatched. The length of the CDR3 is 14 residues. The V gene's germline CDR1 is SGDLS and CDR2 YYNGEE. CDR3 in amino acids: CASSVERGAKTQYF. CDR3 DNA sequence: TGTGCCAGCAGCGTAGAGCGGGGGGCGAAGACCCAGTACTTC.